The T cell receptor (beta chain) under discussion was sequenced for a study of T cells in localized non-small cell lung cancer. General study points: Detection in adjacent lung was observed for a median approximately 53 of the top 100 tumor clones. Sequencing was restricted to one tumor region; therefore, heterogeneity remains possible. There was higher T cell clonality in uninvolved adjacent lung than in tumor, and it was highest there.

Clones were read by immunoSEQ multiplex PCR, and TCRdb kept only the in-frame ones, dropping some. The sample consists of fewer than 25,000 clones, about nine tenths of them appearing once. On this clone: Its antigen is as yet unknown.

Germline lookup yields CDR1 LNHDA and CDR2 SQIVND (reference sequence). The CDR3 totals 15 residues. V trimming: 0 bases; J trimming: 10 bases; junction bases outside the gene matches: 7. The sequenced sample was peripheral blood, obtained before any cancer treatment. This clonotype was sampled from a woman between 35 and 70 years old with stage I lung adenocarcinoma. The J gene is TRBJ1-1, the V gene TRBV19; 11 nucleotides line up with TRBD1. CDR3 coding DNA: TGTGCCAGTAGTATAGATGGGACAGGGGGACGTCGAGCTTTCTTT. Its protein is CASSIDGTGGRRAFF.